In its sample, the clone carrying this TCR beta chain was seen a few times. Its antigen is currently unknown. This entry is derived from a study of beta chain features in type 1 diabetes. Notes on the study in general: In patients and controls equally, PCR might favor templates that are shorter. The study found moderately but significantly shorter TCRB CDR3s in all four CD4+ subsets of Type 1 diabetes patients.

CDR1 is SGHTA, CDR2 FQGNSA, per germline. The germline V and J ends were trimmed by 1 base and 4 bases, with 10 bases remaining between them. The CDR3 extends over 15 amino acids. All of the isolated RNA was reverse transcribed, so expressed TCRB transcripts were sequenced. TCRdb's table, derived via immunoSEQ multiplex PCR, lists solely in-frame clones and lacks some. The sample includes 150,000 to 190,000 clones, 10% of them seen just once. Sequencing was carried out using central memory CD4+ T cells from blood. The gene calls are TRBV7-2 and TRBJ2-2; TRBD2 might be the D (5 bases). This receptor was identified in a man aged 25 to 40 with type 1 diabetes. The CDR3 nucleotides are TGTGCCAGCAGCTTAGGGTTAAGCGGCACCGGGGAGCTGTTTTTT. Its translation: CASSLGLSGTGELFF.